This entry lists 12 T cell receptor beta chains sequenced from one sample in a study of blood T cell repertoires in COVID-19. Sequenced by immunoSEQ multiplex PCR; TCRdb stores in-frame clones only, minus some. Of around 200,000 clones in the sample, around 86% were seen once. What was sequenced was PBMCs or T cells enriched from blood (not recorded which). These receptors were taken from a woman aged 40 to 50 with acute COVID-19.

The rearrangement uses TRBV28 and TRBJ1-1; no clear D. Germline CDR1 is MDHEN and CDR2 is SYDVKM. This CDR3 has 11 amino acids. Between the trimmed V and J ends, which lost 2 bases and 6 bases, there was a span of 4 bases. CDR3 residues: CASSLRAEAFF. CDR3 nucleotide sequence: TGTGCCAGCAGTTTACGGGCTGAAGCTTTCTTT.

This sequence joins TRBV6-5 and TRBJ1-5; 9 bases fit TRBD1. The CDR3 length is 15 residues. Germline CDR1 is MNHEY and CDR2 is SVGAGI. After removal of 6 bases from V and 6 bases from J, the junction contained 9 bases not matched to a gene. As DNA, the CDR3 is TGTGCCAGCAGCCCACAGGGGGCTAGAAGTCAGCCCCAGCATTTT. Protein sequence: CASSPQGARSQPQHF.

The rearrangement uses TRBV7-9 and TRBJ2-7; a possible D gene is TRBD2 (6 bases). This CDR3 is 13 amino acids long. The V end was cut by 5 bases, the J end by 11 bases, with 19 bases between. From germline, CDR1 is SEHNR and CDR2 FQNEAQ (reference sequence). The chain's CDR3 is CASSQPGLQTEYF. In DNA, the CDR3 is TGTGCCAGCAGCCAACCGGGACTCCAGACAGAGTACTTC.

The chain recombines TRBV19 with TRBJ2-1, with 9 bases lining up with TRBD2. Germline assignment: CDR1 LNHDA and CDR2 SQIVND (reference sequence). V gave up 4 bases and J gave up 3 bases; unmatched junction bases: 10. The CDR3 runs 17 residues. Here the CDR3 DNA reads TGTGCCAGTAGTAGAGTCATTAGCGGGGGAGACTACAATGAGCAGTTCTTC. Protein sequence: CASSRVISGGDYNEQFF.

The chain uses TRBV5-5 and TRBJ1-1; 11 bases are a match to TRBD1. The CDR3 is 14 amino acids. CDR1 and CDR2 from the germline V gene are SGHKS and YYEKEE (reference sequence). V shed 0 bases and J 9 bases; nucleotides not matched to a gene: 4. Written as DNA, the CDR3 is TGTGCCAGCAGCTTGGTAGGACAGGGGGCTCAAGCTTTCTTT. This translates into CASSLVGQGAQAFF.

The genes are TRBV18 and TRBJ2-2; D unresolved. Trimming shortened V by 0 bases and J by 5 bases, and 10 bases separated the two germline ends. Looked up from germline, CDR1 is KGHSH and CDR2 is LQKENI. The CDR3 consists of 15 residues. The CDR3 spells CASSPPVTETGELFF. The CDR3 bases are TGTGCCAGCTCACCACCTGTGACGGAGACCGGGGAGCTGTTTTTT.

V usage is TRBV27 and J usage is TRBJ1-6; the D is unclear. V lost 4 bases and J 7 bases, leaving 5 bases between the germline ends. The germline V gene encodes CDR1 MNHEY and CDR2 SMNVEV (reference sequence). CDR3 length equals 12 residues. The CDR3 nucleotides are TGTGCCAGCAGTTACAGAAATTCACCCCTCCACTTT. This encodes CASSYRNSPLHF.

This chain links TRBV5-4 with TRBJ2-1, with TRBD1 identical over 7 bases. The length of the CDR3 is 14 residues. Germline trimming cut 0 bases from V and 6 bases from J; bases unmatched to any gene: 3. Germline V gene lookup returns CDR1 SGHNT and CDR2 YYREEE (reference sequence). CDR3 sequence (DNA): TGTGCCAGCAGCTTGGAGGGGGCGCGCAATGAGCAGTTCTTC. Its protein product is CASSLEGARNEQFF. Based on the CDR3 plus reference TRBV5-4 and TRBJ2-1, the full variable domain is ETGVTQSPTHLIKTRGQQVTLRCSSQSGHNTVSWYQQALGQGPQFIFQYYREEENGRGNFPPRFSGLQFPNYSSELNVNALELDDSALYLCASSLEGARNEQFFGPGTRLTVL.

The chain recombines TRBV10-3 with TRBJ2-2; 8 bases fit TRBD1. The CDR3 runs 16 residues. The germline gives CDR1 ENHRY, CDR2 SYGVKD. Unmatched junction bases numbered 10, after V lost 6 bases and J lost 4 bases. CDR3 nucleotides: TGTGCCATCAGCGCCAGCGGACAGGGATCCACCGGGGAGCTGTTTTTT. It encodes CAISASGQGSTGELFF.

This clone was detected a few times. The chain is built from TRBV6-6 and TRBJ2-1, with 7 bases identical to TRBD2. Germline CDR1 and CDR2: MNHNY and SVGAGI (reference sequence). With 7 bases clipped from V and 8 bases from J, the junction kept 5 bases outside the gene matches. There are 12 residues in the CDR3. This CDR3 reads CASTTRGYEQFF. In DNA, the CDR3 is TGTGCCAGCACCACGCGGGGGTATGAGCAGTTCTTC.

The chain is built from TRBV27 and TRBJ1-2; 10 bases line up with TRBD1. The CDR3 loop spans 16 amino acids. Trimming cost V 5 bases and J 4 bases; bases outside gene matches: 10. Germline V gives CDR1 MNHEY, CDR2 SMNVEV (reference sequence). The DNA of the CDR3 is TGTGCCAGCAGTAAGATCCGGGACAGGGGAGGCTATGGCTACACCTTC. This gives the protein CASSKIRDRGGYGYTF.

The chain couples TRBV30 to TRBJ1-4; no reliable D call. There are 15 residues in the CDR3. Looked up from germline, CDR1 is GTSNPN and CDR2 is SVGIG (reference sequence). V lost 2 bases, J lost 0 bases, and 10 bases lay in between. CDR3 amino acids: CAWSTQITTNEKLFF. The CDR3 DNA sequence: TGTGCCTGGAGTACCCAGATCACAACTAATGAAAAACTGTTTTTT.